The clone carrying this T cell receptor beta chain was found a few times. The source of the sample is a study of T-cell memory formation after mild COVID-19. The J segment lost 2 bases and the V segment lost 5 bases, leaving 4 bases of the junction unmatched. CDR3 size: 15 residues. The V gene's germline CDR1 is SGHVS and CDR2 FQNEAQ. Each CDR3 protein is one row after TCRdb ran MiXCR on the 5' RACE reads. This repertoire shows 350,000 to 500,000 distinct CDR3 sequences, about 25% found once; its top ten account for about an eighth. This sequence joins TRBV7-8 and TRBJ2-3, with 10 bases lining up with TRBD2. The receptor was derived from an adult woman who had mild COVID-19 (a few samples of this study predate the infection). Cell type and time point are not known. Source material: PBMCs or a T cell subset sorted from them (not recorded which). This chain's CDR3 is CASSTGLAATDTQYF. In nucleotides, the CDR3 is TGTGCCAGCAGCACAGGACTAGCGGCCACAGATACGCAGTATTTT. The variable domain in full, with the rest retrieved from reference TRBV7-8 and TRBJ2-3, is GAGVSQSPRYKVAKRGQDVALRCDPISGHVSLFWYQQALGQGPEFLTYFQNEAQLDKSGLPSDRFFAERPEGSVSTLKIQRTQQEDSAVYLCASSTGLAATDTQYFGPGTRLTVL.